The T cell receptor beta chain under discussion was sequenced for a study of OX40 agonist ivuxolimab in advanced cancers. Repertoires were generated with immunoSEQ multiplex PCR, while TCRdb's copy carries only in-frame clones and drops some. The repertoire has approximately 70,000 clones, about 83% of them found once; the top ten carry 6.9%. Germline V lookup: CDR1 SGHTA, CDR2 FQGTGA. Trimming stripped 5 bases from V and 2 bases from J, with 15 bases between. This CDR3 has 15 amino acids. The V gene is TRBV7-3, the J gene TRBJ1-2; D is possibly TRBD1 (5 bases). The source is an adult with an advanced solid tumor such as melanoma, head and neck, liver or kidney cancer. The specimen was CD4+ or CD8+ T cells sorted from blood, collected in a trial of the OX40 agonist ivuxolimab. CDR3 DNA sequence: TGTGCCAGCAGCGCATCACCGGGACCCAACTATGGCTACACCTTC. Residues: CASSASPGPNYGYTF.